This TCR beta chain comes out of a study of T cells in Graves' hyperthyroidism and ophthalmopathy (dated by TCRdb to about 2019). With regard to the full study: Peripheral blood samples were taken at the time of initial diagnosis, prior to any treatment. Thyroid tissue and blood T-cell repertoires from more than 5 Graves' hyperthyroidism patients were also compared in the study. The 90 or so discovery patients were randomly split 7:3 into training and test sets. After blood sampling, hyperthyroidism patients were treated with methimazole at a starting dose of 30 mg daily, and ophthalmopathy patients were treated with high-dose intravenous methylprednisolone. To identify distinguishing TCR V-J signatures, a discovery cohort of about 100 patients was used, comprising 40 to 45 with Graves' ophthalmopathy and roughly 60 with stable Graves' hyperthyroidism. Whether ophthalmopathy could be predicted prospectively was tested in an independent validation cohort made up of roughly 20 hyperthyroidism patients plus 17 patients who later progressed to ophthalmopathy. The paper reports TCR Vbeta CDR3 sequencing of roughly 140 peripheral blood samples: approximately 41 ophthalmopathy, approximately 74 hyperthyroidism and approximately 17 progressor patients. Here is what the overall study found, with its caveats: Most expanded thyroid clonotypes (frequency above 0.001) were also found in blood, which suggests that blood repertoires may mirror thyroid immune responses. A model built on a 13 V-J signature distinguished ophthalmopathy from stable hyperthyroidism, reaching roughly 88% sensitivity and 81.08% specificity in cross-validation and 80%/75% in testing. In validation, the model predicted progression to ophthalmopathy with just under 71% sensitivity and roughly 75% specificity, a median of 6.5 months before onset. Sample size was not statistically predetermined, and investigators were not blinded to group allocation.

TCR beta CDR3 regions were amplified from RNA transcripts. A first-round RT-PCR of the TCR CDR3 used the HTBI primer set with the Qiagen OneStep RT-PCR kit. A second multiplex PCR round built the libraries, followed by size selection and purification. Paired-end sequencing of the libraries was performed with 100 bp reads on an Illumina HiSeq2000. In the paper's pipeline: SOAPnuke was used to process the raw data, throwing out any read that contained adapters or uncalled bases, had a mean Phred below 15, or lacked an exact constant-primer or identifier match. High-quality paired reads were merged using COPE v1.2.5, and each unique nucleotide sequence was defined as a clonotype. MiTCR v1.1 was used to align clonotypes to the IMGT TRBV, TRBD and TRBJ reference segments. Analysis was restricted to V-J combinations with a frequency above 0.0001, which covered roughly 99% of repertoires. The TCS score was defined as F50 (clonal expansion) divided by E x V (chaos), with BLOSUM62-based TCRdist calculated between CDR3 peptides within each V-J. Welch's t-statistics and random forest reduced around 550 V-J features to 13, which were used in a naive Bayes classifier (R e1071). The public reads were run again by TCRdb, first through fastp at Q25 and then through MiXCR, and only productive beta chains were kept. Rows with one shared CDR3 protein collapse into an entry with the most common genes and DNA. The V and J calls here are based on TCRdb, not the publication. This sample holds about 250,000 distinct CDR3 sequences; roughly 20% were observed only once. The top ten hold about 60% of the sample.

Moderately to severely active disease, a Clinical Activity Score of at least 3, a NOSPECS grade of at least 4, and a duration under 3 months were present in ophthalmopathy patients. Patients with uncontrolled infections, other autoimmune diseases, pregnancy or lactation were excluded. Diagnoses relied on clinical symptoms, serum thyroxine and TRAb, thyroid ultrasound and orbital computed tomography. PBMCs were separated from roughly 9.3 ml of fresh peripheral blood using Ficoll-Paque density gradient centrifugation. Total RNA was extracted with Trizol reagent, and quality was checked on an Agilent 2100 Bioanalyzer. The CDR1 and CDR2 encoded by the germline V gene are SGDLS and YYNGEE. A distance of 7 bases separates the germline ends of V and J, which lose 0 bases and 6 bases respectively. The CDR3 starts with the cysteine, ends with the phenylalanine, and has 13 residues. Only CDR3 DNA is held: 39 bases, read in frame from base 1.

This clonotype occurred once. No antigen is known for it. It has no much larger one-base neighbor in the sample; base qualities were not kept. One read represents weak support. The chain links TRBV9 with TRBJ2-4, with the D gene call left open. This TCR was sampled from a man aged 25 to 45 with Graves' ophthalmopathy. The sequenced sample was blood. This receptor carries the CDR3 CASSVAETNIQYF. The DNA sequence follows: TGTGCCAGCAGCGTAGCGGAAACAAACATTCAGTACTTC.